This TCR beta chain was found in a study of T cells expressing NK-cell markers. This CDR3 is 12 amino acids long. From germline, CDR1 is DFQATT and CDR2 SNEGSKA (reference sequence). TCR beta cDNA was generated via 5'RACE template switching incorporating UMIs. Reanalyzing the 5' RACE reads, TCRdb keeps one entry per CDR3 protein, without DNA. The table lists 550,000 to 600,000 distinct CDR3 sequences. The chain carries TRBV20-1 and TRBJ2-3; absent DNA, TCRdb's TRBD2 call cannot be checked. Sequencing input: blood T cells: a sorted CD56 or NKG2C T cell subset, CD4+ or CD8+ T cells, or bulk PBMC T cells (not recorded which). The source of this sequence is a man between 18 and 29 years old in good health. The CDR3 here is CSAGSGPGTQYF.